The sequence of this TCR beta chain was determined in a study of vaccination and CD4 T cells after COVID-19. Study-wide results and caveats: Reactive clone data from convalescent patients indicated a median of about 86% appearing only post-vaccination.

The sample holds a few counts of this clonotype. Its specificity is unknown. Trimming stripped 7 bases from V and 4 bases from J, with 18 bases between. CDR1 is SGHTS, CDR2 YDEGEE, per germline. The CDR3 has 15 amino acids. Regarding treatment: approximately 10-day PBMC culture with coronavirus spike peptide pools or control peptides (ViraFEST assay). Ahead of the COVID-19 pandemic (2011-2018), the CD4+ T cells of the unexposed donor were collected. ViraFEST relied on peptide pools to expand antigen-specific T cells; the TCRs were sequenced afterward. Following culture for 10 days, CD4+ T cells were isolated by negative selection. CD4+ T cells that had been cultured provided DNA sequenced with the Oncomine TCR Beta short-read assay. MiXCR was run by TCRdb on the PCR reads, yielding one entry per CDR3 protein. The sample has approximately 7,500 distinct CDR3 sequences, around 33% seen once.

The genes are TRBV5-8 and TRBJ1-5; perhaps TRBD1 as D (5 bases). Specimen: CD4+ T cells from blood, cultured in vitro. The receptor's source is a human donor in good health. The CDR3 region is CASDKARGWNQPQHF. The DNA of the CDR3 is TGTGCCAGCGACAAGGCGCGGGGGTGGAATCAGCCCCAGCATTTT.